The 11 T cell receptor beta chains presented below share a single source sample, sequenced in a study of early T cells in non-severe SARS-CoV-2 infection. Using its own MiXCR run on the 5' RACE reads, TCRdb lists one record per CDR3 protein. The table has about 64,000 distinct CDR3 sequences, just under 5% seen once. The material sequenced was whole blood. The receptors were sampled from an adult who was a healthcare worker with PCR-confirmed SARS-CoV-2 infection or an uninfected control (not recorded which).

The chain employs TRBV5-1 and TRBJ2-3; D not resolved. Germline CDR1 and CDR2: SGHRS and YFSETQ. V gave up 0 bases and J gave up 0 bases, with 14 bases separating them. The CDR3 covers 17 residues. The CDR3 reads CASSLAGGNPSTDTQYF. Here the CDR3 DNA reads TGCGCCAGCAGCTTGGCCGGTGGGAACCCTAGCACAGATACGCAGTATTTT.

In its sample, this clonotype was seen many times. This chain uses TRBV20-1 with TRBJ2-6; a weak D match, TRBD1 (6 bases). Between the trimmed V and J ends, which lost 6 bases and 0 bases, there was a span of 12 bases. CDR1 is DFQATT and CDR2 is SNEGSKA in the germline V gene (reference sequence). The CDR3 runs to 15 residues. CDR3 coding DNA: TGCAGTGCACCGGACAGACTCTCTGGGGCCAACGTCCTGACTTTC. The encoded protein is CSAPDRLSGANVLTF.

The chain joins TRBV11-2 to TRBJ2-7; no clear D. The CDR3 totals 13 residues. Trimming removed 1 base at V and 7 bases at J, with 11 bases between. The germline V gene encodes CDR1 SGHAT and CDR2 FQNNGV. The CDR3 coding sequence is TGTGCCAGCAGCTTAGCAGGCTCGCATGAGCAGTACTTC. Protein sequence: CASSLAGSHEQYF.

This clonotype was counted ten times or more. The chain couples TRBV29-1 to TRBJ1-2; 7 bases align to TRBD1. This CDR3 has 13 amino acids. Germline CDR1 reads SQVTM; CDR2 reads ANQGSEA. The junction had 4 bases not matched to a gene; V was cut back by 4 bases and J by 2 bases. The CDR3 sequence: CSVADRTNYGYTF. DNA for the CDR3: TGCAGCGTTGCGGACAGGACAAACTATGGCTACACCTTC.

This clonotype was detected ten times or more. The gene calls are TRBV2 and TRBJ2-1, with TRBD2 matching 10 bases. CDR1 is SNHLY, CDR2 FYNNEI, per germline. The CDR3 is made up of 16 amino acids. V trimming: 6 bases; J trimming: 3 bases; junction bases outside the gene matches: 8. The CDR3 sequence: CASRPRTSGVYNEQFF. The CDR3 region has the DNA TGTGCCAGCAGACCCCGGACTAGCGGAGTCTACAATGAGCAGTTCTTC.

This clonotype was seen a handful of times. For the CDR3, the DNA is TGTGCCATCAAATCGGGACAGGGCCCAGATACGCAGTATTTT. This translates into CAIKSGQGPDTQYF. J is TRBJ2-3 and V is TRBV10-3; 9 bases agree with TRBD1. This CDR3 spans 14 amino acids. Germline CDR1 reads ENHRY; CDR2 reads SYGVKD. The junction had 6 bases not matched to a gene; V was cut back by 7 bases and J by 4 bases.

The sample holds a few counts of this clonotype. The J gene is TRBJ1-2, the V gene TRBV29-1, with TRBD1 matching 7 bases. Germline CDR1 and CDR2: SQVTM and ANQGSEA. V trimming: 3 bases; J trimming: 3 bases; junction bases outside the gene matches: 13. The CDR3 length is 16 residues. The CDR3 DNA is TGCAGCGTTGACGAGGTACAGGGGCGACGCGACTATGGCTACACCTTC. The encoded protein is CSVDEVQGRRDYGYTF.

This clonotype was detected many times. This chain links TRBV7-9 with TRBJ1-2, with D possibly matching TRBD1 (5 bases). The germline gives CDR1 SEHNR, CDR2 FQNEAQ (reference sequence). The CDR3 extends over 14 amino acids. V lost 5 bases and J 2 bases, leaving 12 bases between the germline ends. CDR3 loop: CASSQRDLNYGYTF. The CDR3 DNA reads as TGTGCCAGCAGCCAAAGGGACCTCAACTATGGCTACACCTTC.

This clonotype was counted only a few times. This rearrangement joins TRBV20-1 to TRBJ2-1, with 11 bases matching TRBD2. Germline V lookup: CDR1 DFQATT, CDR2 SNEGSKA (reference sequence). This CDR3 region has 14 residues. The V segment lost 6 bases and the J segment 7 bases; nucleotides outside the gene matches: 8. CDR3 loop: CSAVTSGRPNEQFF. CDR3 nucleotides: TGCAGTGCCGTTACTAGCGGGAGACCAAATGAGCAGTTCTTC.

This clonotype has at least ten counts. The chain joins TRBV20-1 to TRBJ2-7, with 7 bases fitting TRBD1. The V segment lost 6 bases and the J segment 7 bases; nucleotides outside the gene matches: 15. This CDR3 is 14 amino acids long. Germline V CDR1 and CDR2: DFQATT, SNEGSKA (reference sequence). The CDR3 protein is CSAKRDSRGEEQYF. The CDR3 nucleotides are TGCAGTGCCAAGAGGGACAGTCGAGGGGAGGAGCAGTACTTC.

The table lists this clonotype with a few counts. The chain couples TRBV2 to TRBJ2-3; 10 bases map to TRBD2. Trimming took 6 bases from V and 4 from J; bases not matched to a gene: 7. The CDR3 consists of 15 residues. Germline loops: CDR1 SNHLY, CDR2 FYNNEI. CDR3 region: CASRRASGSADTQYF. CDR3 nucleotides: TGTGCCAGCAGGCGGGCTAGCGGGAGTGCAGATACGCAGTATTTT.